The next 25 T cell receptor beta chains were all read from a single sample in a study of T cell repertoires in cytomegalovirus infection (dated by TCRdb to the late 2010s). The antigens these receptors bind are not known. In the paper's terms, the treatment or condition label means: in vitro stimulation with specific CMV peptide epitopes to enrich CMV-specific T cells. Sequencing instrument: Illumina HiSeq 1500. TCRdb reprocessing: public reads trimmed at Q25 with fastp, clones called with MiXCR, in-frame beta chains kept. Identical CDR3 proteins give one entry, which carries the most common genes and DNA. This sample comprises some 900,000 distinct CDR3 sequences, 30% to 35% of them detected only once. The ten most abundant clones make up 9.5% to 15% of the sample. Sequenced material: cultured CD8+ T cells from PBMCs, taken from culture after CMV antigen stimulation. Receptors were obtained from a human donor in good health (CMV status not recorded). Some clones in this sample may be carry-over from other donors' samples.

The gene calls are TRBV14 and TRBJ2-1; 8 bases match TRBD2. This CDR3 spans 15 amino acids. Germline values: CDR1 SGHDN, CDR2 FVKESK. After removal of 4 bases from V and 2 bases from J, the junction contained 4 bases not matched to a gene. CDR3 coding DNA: TGTGCCAGCAGCCTTAGAGCGGGGGCCTACAATGAGCAGTTCTTC. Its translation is CASSLRAGAYNEQFF.

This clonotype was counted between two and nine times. The CDR3 bases are TGTGCCACCAGCAGTGTCACAAGTTCGTACAATGAGCAGTTCTTC. Its translation is CATSSVTSSYNEQFF. The chain couples TRBV15 to TRBJ2-1, with D unresolved. CDR1 LNHNV and CDR2 YYDKDF come from the germline V gene (reference sequence). This CDR3 is built from 15 residues. Deletions cut 3 bases from V and 4 bases from J, with 13 bases between. The full variable domain, rest sourced from reference TRBV15 and TRBJ2-1, is DAMVIQNPRYQVTQFGKPVTLSCSQTLNHNVMYWYQQKSSQAPKLLFHYYDKDFNNEADTPDNFQSRRPNTSFCFLDIRSPGLGDTAMYLCATSSVTSSYNEQFFGPGTRLTVL.

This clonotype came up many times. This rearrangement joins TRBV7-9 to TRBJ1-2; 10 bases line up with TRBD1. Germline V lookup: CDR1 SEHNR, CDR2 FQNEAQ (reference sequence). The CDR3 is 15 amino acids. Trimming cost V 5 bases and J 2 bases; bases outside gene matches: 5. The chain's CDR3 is CASSPTGGTNYGYTF. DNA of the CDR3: TGTGCCAGCAGCCCGACAGGGGGCACGAACTATGGCTACACCTTC.

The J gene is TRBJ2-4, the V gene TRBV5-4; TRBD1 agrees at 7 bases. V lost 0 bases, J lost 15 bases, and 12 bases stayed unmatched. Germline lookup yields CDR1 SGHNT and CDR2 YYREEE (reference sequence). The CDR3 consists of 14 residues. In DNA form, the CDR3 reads TGTGCCAGCAGCTTGGATGGCGAAAGGGGGCCGGGGTACTTC. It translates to CASSLDGERGPGYF.

CDR3 amino acids: CASRDPGTTDTQYF. CDR3 sequence (DNA): TGTGCCAGCAGGGACCCAGGGACAACAGATACGCAGTATTTT. The chain uses TRBV7-9 and TRBJ2-3, with a tentative D call TRBD1 (6 bases). The V and J ends lost 6 bases and 3 bases respectively, with 13 bases between them. This CDR3 region has 14 residues. Germline CDR1 is SEHNR and CDR2 is FQNEAQ (reference sequence).

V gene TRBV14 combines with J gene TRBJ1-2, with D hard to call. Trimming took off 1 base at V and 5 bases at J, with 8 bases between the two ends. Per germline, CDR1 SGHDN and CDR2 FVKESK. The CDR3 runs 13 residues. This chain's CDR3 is CASSQVKGYGYTF. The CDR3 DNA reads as TGTGCCAGCAGCCAAGTAAAAGGGTATGGCTACACCTTC.

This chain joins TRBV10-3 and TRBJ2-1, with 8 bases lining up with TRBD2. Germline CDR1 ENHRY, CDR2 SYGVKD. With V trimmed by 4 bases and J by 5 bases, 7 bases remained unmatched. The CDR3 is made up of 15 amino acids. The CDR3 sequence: CAISGAGGNDNEQFF. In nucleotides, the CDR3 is TGTGCCATCAGTGGGGCGGGGGGAAACGACAATGAGCAGTTCTTC.

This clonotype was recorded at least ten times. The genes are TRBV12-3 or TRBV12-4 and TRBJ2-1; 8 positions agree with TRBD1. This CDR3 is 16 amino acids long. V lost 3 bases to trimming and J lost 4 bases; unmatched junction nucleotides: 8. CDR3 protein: CASSFSHRGAYNEQFF. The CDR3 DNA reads TGTGCCAGCAGTTTTTCCCACAGGGGGGCTTACAATGAGCAGTTCTTC.

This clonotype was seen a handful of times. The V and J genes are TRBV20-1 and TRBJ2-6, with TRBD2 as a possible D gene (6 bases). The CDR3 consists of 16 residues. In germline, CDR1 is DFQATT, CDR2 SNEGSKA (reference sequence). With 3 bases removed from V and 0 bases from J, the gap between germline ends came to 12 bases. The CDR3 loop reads CSARPPGGSGANVLTF. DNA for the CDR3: TGCAGTGCTAGGCCCCCCGGGGGCTCTGGGGCCAACGTCCTGACTTTC.

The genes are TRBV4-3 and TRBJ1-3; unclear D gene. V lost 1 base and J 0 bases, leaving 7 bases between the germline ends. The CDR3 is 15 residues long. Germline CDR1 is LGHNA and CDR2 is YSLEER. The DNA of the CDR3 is TGCGCCAGCAGCCAAGGGAGGCTCTCTGGAAACACCATATATTTT. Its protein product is CASSQGRLSGNTIYF.

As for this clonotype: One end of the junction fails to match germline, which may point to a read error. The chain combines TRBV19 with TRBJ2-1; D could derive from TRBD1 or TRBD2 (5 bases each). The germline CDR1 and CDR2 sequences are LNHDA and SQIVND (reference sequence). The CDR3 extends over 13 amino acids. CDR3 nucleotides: TGTGCCAGTAGTATGAGGCCCCAGGGACCGCAGTGCTTC. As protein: CASSMRPQGPQCF.

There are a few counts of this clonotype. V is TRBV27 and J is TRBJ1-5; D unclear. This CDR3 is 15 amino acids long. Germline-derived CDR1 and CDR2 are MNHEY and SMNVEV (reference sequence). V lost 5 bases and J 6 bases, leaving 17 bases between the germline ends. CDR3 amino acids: CASSQGSGLAQPQHF. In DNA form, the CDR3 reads TGTGCCAGCAGTCAAGGGAGTGGTTTGGCTCAGCCCCAGCATTTT.

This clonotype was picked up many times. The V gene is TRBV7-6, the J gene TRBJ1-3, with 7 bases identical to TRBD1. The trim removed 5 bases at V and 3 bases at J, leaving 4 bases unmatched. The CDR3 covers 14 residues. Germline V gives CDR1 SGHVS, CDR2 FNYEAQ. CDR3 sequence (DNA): TGTGCCAGCAGCCGACAGGGCTTTGGAAACACCATATATTTT. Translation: CASSRQGFGNTIYF.

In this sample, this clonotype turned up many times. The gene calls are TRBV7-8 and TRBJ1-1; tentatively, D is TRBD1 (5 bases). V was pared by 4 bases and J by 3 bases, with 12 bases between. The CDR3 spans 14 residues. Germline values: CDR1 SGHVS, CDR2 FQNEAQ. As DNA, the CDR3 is TGTGCCAGCAGCTCGTTCCGGGACGACACTGAAGCTTTCTTT. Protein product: CASSSFRDDTEAFF.

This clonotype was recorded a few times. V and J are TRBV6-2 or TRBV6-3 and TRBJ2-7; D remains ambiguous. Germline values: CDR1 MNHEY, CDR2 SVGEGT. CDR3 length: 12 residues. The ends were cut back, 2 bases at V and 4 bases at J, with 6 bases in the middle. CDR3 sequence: CASSYRPYEQYV. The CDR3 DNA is TGTGCCAGCAGTTACCGGCCTTACGAGCAGTACGTC.

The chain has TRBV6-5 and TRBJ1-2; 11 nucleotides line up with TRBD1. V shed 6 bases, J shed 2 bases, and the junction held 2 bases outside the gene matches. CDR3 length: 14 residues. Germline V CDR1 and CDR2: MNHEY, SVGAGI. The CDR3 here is CASRDRGRNYGYTF. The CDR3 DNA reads TGTGCCAGCAGGGACAGGGGGCGAAACTATGGCTACACCTTC.

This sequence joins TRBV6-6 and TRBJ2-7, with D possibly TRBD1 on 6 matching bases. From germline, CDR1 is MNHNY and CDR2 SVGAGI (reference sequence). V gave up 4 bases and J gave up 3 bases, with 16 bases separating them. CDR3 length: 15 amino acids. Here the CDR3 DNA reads TGTGCCAGCAGTTCCTCAGGGGCCGGTATCTACGAGCAGTACGTC. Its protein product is CASSSSGAGIYEQYV.

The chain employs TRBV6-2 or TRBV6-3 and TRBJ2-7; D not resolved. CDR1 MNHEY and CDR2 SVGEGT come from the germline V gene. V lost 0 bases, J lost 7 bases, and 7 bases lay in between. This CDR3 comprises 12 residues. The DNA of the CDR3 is TGTGCCAGCAGTTACTCGATGGGAGAGCAGTACGTC. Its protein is CASSYSMGEQYV.

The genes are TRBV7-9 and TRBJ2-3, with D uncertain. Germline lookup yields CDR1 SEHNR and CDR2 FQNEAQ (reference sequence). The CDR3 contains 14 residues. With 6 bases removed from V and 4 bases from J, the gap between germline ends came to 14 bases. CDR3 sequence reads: CASSSLTAPDTQYF. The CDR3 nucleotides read TGTGCCAGCAGTTCCCTGACCGCCCCAGATACGCAGTATTTT.

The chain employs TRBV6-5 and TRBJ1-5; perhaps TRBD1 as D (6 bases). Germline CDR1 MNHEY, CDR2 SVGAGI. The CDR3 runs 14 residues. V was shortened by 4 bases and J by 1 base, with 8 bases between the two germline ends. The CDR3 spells CASSFGTSNQPQHF. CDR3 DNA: TGTGCCAGCAGTTTCGGGACAAGCAATCAGCCCCAGCATTTT.

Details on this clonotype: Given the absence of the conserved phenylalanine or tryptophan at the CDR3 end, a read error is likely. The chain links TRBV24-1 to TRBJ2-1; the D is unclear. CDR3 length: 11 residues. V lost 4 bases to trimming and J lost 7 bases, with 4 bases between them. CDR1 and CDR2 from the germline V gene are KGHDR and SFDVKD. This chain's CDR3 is CATSDMNEQFS. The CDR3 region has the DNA TGTGCCACCAGTGACATGAATGAGCAGTTCTCC.

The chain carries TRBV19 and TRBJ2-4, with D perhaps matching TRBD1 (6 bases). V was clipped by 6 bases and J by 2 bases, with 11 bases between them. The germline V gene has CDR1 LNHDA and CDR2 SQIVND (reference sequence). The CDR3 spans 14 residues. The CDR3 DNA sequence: TGTGCCAGTAGCTCAGGGGTAACCAAAAACATTCAGTACTTC. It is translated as CASSSGVTKNIQYF.

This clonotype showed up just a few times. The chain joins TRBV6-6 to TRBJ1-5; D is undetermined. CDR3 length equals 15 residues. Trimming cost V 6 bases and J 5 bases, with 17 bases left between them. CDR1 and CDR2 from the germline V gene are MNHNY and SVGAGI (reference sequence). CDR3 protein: CASSLMDHQHQPQHF. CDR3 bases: TGTGCCAGCAGCTTGATGGACCACCAGCATCAGCCCCAGCATTTT.

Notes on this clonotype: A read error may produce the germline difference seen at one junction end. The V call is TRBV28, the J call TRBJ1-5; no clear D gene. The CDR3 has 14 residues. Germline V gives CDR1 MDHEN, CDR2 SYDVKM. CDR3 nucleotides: TGTGGCAGCAGTTTCTTGGGGTTCAATCAGCCCCAGCATTTT. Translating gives CGSSFLGFNQPQHF.

The CDR3 protein is CASRDRNFHYGYTF. The CDR3 DNA reads as TGTGCCAGCAGAGACAGGAACTTTCACTATGGCTACACCTTC. The chain is built from TRBV12-3 or TRBV12-4 and TRBJ1-2; D is possibly TRBD1 (6 bases). The CDR3 has 14 amino acids. Trimming took off 6 bases at V and 3 bases at J, with 14 bases between the two ends.